This is a list of T cell receptor beta chains from one sample in a study of graft-versus-host responses after intestinal transplantation. Sequenced by immunoSEQ multiplex PCR; TCRdb stores in-frame clones only, minus some. This table has about 110,000 clones, around 92% appearing once. Antigens for these TCRs are unknown. Material: unstimulated CD8+ T cells sorted from spleen or lymph node cells, obtained before transplant. These receptor sequences come from a human donor who was the organ donor for an intestinal transplant. Both conserved end residues are part of each CDR3. D genes are given only for firm matches. Clone size is shown for a subset of rows, as once, few, many or a class of expanded clone.

TRBD1,TRBV18,.,18,TRBJ2-7,TGTGCCAGCTCACCACTTTCGGGACAGGGGCCCTCTCCCTACGAGCAGTACTTC,CASSPLSGQGPSPYEQYF
TRBD1,TRBV5-1,.,15,TRBJ1-1,TGCGCCAGCAGCCTACTGACAGGGGGCAACACTGAAGCTTTCTTT,CASSLLTGGNTEAFF
.,TRBV28,.,13,TRBJ2-1,TGTGCCAGCAGCCCTGTGGACTACGCAAAGCAGTTCTTC,CASSPVDYAKQFF
.,TRBV5-5,.,17,TRBJ2-1,TGTGCCAGCAGTTACGGACAGCATCTTAGCTCCTACAATGAGCAGTTCTTC,CASSYGQHLSSYNEQFF
TRBD1,TRBV19,.,16,TRBJ1-2,TGTGCCAGTAGTACGGTGTTCGGGACAGGGGGTGATGGCTACACCTTC,CASSTVFGTGGDGYTF
.,TRBV30,.,13,TRBJ2-2,TGTGCCTGGAATCCTGGGAACACCGGGGAGCTGTTTTTT,CAWNPGNTGELFF
.,TRBV7-9,.,13,TRBJ2-7,TGTGCCAGCAGCCTCGGGACTCAATACGAGCAGTACTTC,CASSLGTQYEQYF
.,TRBV15,once,12,TRBJ2-7,TGTGCCACCAGCGGAGACACCTCCGAGCAGTACTTC,CATSGDTSEQYF
TRBD2,TRBV12-5,.,17,TRBJ2-7,TGTGCTAGTGGTCTCGAGACTAGCGGGAGCAAATTGTACGAGCAGTACTTC,CASGLETSGSKLYEQYF
TRBD1,TRBV5-1,.,15,TRBJ2-1,TGCGCCAGCAGCTTGGGGACAGGGGAGGGAAATGAGCAGTTCTTC,CASSLGTGEGNEQFF
TRBD1,TRBV13,.,13,TRBJ1-2,TGTGCCAGCAGTTCCGGGACAGCCTATGGCTACACCTTC,CASSSGTAYGYTF
TRBD1,TRBV5-4,once,14,TRBJ1-2,TGTGCCAGCAGCCCCGGGACAGGGGCGGATGGCTACACCTTC,CASSPGTGADGYTF
.,TRBV7-9,.,13,TRBJ2-1,TGTGCCAGCAGCTTAAGGGTGGACTGGAAGCAGTTCTTC,CASSLRVDWKQFF
TRBD1,TRBV19,.,14,TRBJ1-1,TGTGCCAGTAGTATCTGGACAGGGAACACTGAAGCTTTCTTT,CASSIWTGNTEAFF
TRBD1,TRBV5-5,once,15,TRBJ2-7,TGTGCCAGCAGCTTGGATCGGACAGGGCCCCACGAGCAGTACTTC,CASSLDRTGPHEQYF
.,TRBV30,.,14,TRBJ1-5,TGTGCCTGGAGTAAAGGAGGGAGCAATCAGCCCCAGCATTTT,CAWSKGGSNQPQHF
TRBD2,TRBV5-4,.,16,TRBJ2-1,TGTGCCAGCAGCTTGGAGGGCCCTAGCGGGAGGAATGAGCAGTTCTTC,CASSLEGPSGRNEQFF
.,TRBV28,few,15,TRBJ1-4,TGTGCCAGCAGGTCTACCGGGACCGAAGGGGAAAAACTGTTTTTT,CASRSTGTEGEKLFF
.,TRBV7-9,once,11,TRBJ1-2,TGTGCCAGCAGCCCCTTGGCAGGCCTAGCCTTC,CASSPLAGLAF
.,TRBV4-1,.,15,TRBJ2-7,TGCGCCAGCAGCCAAGACGGGAGGGGGCTAAACGAGCAGTACTTC,CASSQDGRGLNEQYF
.,TRBV9,.,15,TRBJ2-1,TGTGCCAGCAGCGTAGGACCGGGGCGGCACAATGAGCAGTTCTTC,CASSVGPGRHNEQFF
TRBD1,TRBV4-1,.,15,TRBJ2-3,TGCGCCAGCAGCCAAGTGGGGACAGAGACAGATACGCAGTATTTT,CASSQVGTETDTQYF
TRBD2,TRBV5-4,.,12,TRBJ2-1,TGTGCCAGCAGCAGAGAGCGGGGTGAGCAGTTCTTC,CASSRERGEQFF
.,TRBV9,.,12,TRBJ2-5,TGTGCCAGCAGCTCGTACCAAGAGACCCAGTACTTC,CASSSYQETQYF
.,TRBV5-6,.,15,TRBJ2-5,TGTGCCAGCAGCTTGGGGGGGACCTTTCAAGAGACCCAGTACTTC,CASSLGGTFQETQYF
.,TRBV25-1,.,13,TRBJ2-7,TGTGCCAGCAGTGAAATAATAGGTGGCGAGCAGTACTTC,CASSEIIGGEQYF
TRBD2,TRBV7-9,.,16,TRBJ2-1,TGTGCCAGCAGCTCAAATCTAGCGGGAGGGCGGAATGAGCAGTTCTTC,CASSSNLAGGRNEQFF
TRBD1,TRBV7-8,once,15,TRBJ2-5,TGTGCCAGCGGCCCACCGGACAGGTACCAAGAGACCCAGTACTTC,CASGPPDRYQETQYF
TRBD2,TRBV5-6,.,13,TRBJ2-7,TGTGCCAGCGCCGTCGGGGGGTCCTACGAGCAGTACTTC,CASAVGGSYEQYF
.,TRBV5-1,.,16,TRBJ2-7,TGCGCCAGCAGCTTGTTACCCAGGGCCTCCCTCTACGAGCAGTACTTC,CASSLLPRASLYEQYF
.,TRBV6-1,.,16,TRBJ2-7,TGTGCCAGCAGTGAAGCCGGCTTATTCCCTTATTACGAGCAGTACTTC,CASSEAGLFPYYEQYF
TRBD2,TRBV6-6,few,16,TRBJ2-5,TGTGCCAGCAGTTACGTCTGGACTAGCGGGAGCAAGACCCAGTACTTC,CASSYVWTSGSKTQYF
.,TRBV6-5,.,16,TRBJ1-3,TGTGCCAGCAGTTATACGGCGATTCACTCTGGAAACACCATATATTTT,CASSYTAIHSGNTIYF
.,TRBV11-2,.,14,TRBJ2-7,TGTGCCAGCAGCGGTTACGACAGTTCCTACGAGCAGTACTTC,CASSGYDSSYEQYF
.,TRBV4-1,.,17,TRBJ1-3,TGCGCCAGCAGCCAAGAAGGGTTCCTTAGCTCTGGAAACACCATATATTTT,CASSQEGFLSSGNTIYF
.,TRBV7-7,.,16,TRBJ2-4,TGTGCTAGCAGCCCTACAGGGAGGAGGGCCAAAAACATTCAGTACTTC,CASSPTGRRAKNIQYF
TRBD2,TRBV7-2,few,18,TRBJ2-2,TGTGCCAGCAGCAGCCCACCGGGGGGGGCGGGGACTTTCGGGGAGCTGTTTTTT,CASSSPPGGAGTFGELFF
.,TRBV6-5,few,11,TRBJ2-7,TGTGCCAGCAGTTACGGGAGCGAGCAGTACTTC,CASSYGSEQYF
TRBD2,TRBV19,.,14,TRBJ2-7,TGTGCCAGTAGTGGCGGGACTAGCGGCTACGAGCAGTACTTC,CASSGGTSGYEQYF
TRBD1,TRBV9,.,15,TRBJ1-2,TGTGCCAGCAGCGTAGGTTCAGGGGGCGGCTATGGCTACACCTTC,CASSVGSGGGYGYTF
TRBD1,TRBV19,.,16,TRBJ1-5,TGTGCCAGTAGTGCCCTAGGACAGGGAATTTGGCAGCCCCAGCATTTT,CASSALGQGIWQPQHF
.,TRBV6-1,.,15,TRBJ1-5,TGTGCCAGCAAATCGCTAGGCGCAAATAATCAGCCCCAGCATTTT,CASKSLGANNQPQHF
TRBD2,TRBV7-2,.,16,TRBJ2-1,TGTGCCAGCAGCTTAGTTGGGAGGGCAACGGGGAATGAGCAGTTCTTC,CASSLVGRATGNEQFF
TRBD2,TRBV7-6,once,15,TRBJ2-1,TGTGCCAGCAGCTTAGTACCGCGGGAGGGAAATGAGCAGTTCTTC,CASSLVPREGNEQFF
.,TRBV7-3,few,12,TRBJ1-1,TGTGCCAGCAGCTACACTGGGACGGGAGCTTTCTTT,CASSYTGTGAFF
TRBD1,TRBV7-2,.,15,TRBJ1-2,TGTGCCAGCAGCTTTCCAGGGGACAGGGCACTTGGCTACACCTTC,CASSFPGDRALGYTF
TRBD2,TRBV11-2,.,14,TRBJ2-7,TGTGCCAGCAGCTTAGTACTAGCGGTCTACGAGCAGTACTTC,CASSLVLAVYEQYF
TRBD1,TRBV30,.,15,TRBJ1-2,TGTGCCTGGAGTGTACAACAGGGGGTCCCCTGGGGCTACACCTTC,CAWSVQQGVPWGYTF
.,TRBV19,few,11,TRBJ1-4,TGTGCCAGTAGTATCGCTGAAAAACTGTTTTTT,CASSIAEKLFF
.,TRBV7-8,.,13,TRBJ2-2,TGTGCCAGCAGCCCACGTAATAACGGGGAGCTGTTTTTT,CASSPRNNGELFF
.,TRBV7-9,.,12,TRBJ2-1,TGTGCCAGCAGCTTGGGTTGGAATGAGCAGTTCTTC,CASSLGWNEQFF
.,TRBV28,.,14,TRBJ1-5,TGTGCCAGCGGATGGAGGGGAAGCAATCAGCCCCAGCATTTT,CASGWRGSNQPQHF
TRBD1,TRBV28,few,13,TRBJ2-1,TGTGCCAGCAGCGACAGGGGTAGGAATGAGCAGTTCTTC,CASSDRGRNEQFF
TRBD1,TRBV27,.,16,TRBJ2-3,TGTGCCAGCAGTTACGGGACAGCCCCTAGCACAGATACGCAGTATTTT,CASSYGTAPSTDTQYF
.,TRBV4-1,.,14,TRBJ2-7,TGCGCCAGCAGCCAAACGACAGGATCCTACGAGCAGTACTTC,CASSQTTGSYEQYF
.,TRBV9,.,12,TRBJ2-7,TGTGCCAGCAGCGTAGGGTGGGGTGAGCAGTACTTC,CASSVGWGEQYF
TRBD1,TRBV28,.,16,TRBJ1-5,TGTGCCAGCAGTCTCCTTCAGGGGGCGGTGAGTCAGCCCCAGCATTTT,CASSLLQGAVSQPQHF